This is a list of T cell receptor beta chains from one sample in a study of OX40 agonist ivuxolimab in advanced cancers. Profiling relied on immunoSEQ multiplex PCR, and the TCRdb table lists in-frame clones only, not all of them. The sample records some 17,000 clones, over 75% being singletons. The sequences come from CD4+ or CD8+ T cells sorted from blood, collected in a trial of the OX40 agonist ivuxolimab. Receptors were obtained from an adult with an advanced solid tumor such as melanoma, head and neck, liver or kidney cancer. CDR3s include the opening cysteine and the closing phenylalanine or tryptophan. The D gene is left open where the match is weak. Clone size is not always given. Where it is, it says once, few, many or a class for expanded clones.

TGTGCCAGCAGTGACGGGGGGACTCTGCAGTTCTTC	CASSDGGTLQFF	NA	TRBV25-1	TRBJ2-1	TRBD2
TGTGCCAGCAGTTGGGGACGGGCGTACGAGCAGTACTTC	CASSWGRAYEQYF	NA	TRBV28	TRBJ2-7	NA
TGTGCCATCAGCCCCTCGGGATTCCCTTCGCGGGAAGAGCAGTACTTC	CAISPSGFPSREEQYF	NA	TRBV10-3	TRBJ2-7	NA
TGTGCCAGCAGTCTCGGTTACAATGAGCAGTTCTTC	CASSLGYNEQFF	NA	TRBV27	TRBJ2-1	NA
TGTGCCAGCTCCGGACAGGGAGAGGCTCAGCCCCAGCATTTT	CASSGQGEAQPQHF	NA	TRBV2	TRBJ1-5	TRBD1
TGTGCCTGGAGTGCGTGGGAGAGCTCCTACAATGAGCAGTTCTTC	CAWSAWESSYNEQFF	NA	TRBV30	TRBJ2-1	NA
TGTGCCAGCAGCGGGAGACAGGGGGACGAGCAGTACTTC	CASSGRQGDEQYF	NA	TRBV9	TRBJ2-7	TRBD1
TGTGCCAGCAGGCTACAGGGTATTTTCGACACTGAAGCTTTCTTT	CASRLQGIFDTEAFF	NA	TRBV28	TRBJ1-1	NA
TGTGCCAGCAGCTTGGGTAGGGGGCCCTACAATGAGCAGTTCTTC	CASSLGRGPYNEQFF	NA	TRBV5-8	TRBJ2-1	TRBD1
TGTGCCACCGTGGGGGGGACTAGTTCCTACGAGCAGTACTTC	CATVGGTSSYEQYF	once	TRBV11-2	TRBJ2-7	TRBD2
TGTGCCAGCAGCTTAGTAGGGGGTTACAGCTCCTACGAGCAGTACTTC	CASSLVGGYSSYEQYF	NA	TRBV7-9	TRBJ2-7	NA
TGTGCCAGCAGTTATGGGGTCCTGAACACTGAAGCTTTCTTT	CASSYGVLNTEAFF	NA	TRBV6-5	TRBJ1-1	NA
TGTGCCAGCAGTTTATCGATTTCTAGCCCTAGGGATGAGCAGTTCTTC	CASSLSISSPRDEQFF	NA	TRBV27	TRBJ2-1	NA
TGTGCCAGCGGGACAGGGGACTACGAGCAGTACTTC	CASGTGDYEQYF	NA	TRBV6-8	TRBJ2-7	TRBD1
TGTGCCAGTAGTATCGACACAATATTTTATGGCTACACCTTC	CASSIDTIFYGYTF	NA	TRBV19	TRBJ1-2	NA
TGTGCCAGCAGCCTACTAGCCTCTTACGAGCAGTACTTC	CASSLLASYEQYF	NA	TRBV6-5	TRBJ2-7	NA
TGTGCCAGCAGCCAAGATACGGTCGTAGGGGGCTTTTACAATGAGCAGTTCTTC	CASSQDTVVGGFYNEQFF	NA	TRBV5-4	TRBJ2-1	TRBD1
TGTGCCAGCCTACTAAGGGACACTCCGGCAGATACGCAGTATTTT	CASLLRDTPADTQYF	few	TRBV6-1	TRBJ2-3	NA
TGTGCCAGCAGCCCCCCTGGGGGTACCTACAATGAGCAGTTCTTC	CASSPPGGTYNEQFF	NA	TRBV13	TRBJ2-1	NA
TGTGCCAGCAGCCCCCTAGCGGAAGCCTACGAGCAGTACTTC	CASSPLAEAYEQYF	few	TRBV7-9	TRBJ2-7	TRBD2
TGTGCCAGCAGCGTAACAGGACAGGGGGTCCAAGAGACCCAGTACTTC	CASSVTGQGVQETQYF	once	TRBV9	TRBJ2-5	TRBD1
TGTGCCAGCAGTTTAACAGGGAGGGTAAATGAGCAGTTCTTC	CASSLTGRVNEQFF	NA	TRBV28	TRBJ2-1	NA
TGCGCCAGATCCGGATGTGGCTACACCTTC	CARSGCGYTF	NA	TRBV10-1	TRBJ1-2	NA
TGTGCCAGTAGTATTGAGGGACAGGTGATACTGGGTAACTATGGCTACACCTTC	CASSIEGQVILGNYGYTF	NA	TRBV19	TRBJ1-2	TRBD1
TGTGCCGCCCTCCGGGACGTGAACACCGGGGAGCTGTTTTTT	CAALRDVNTGELFF	once	TRBV6-6	TRBJ2-2	NA
TGTGCTAGCAGCTCAGAGGGGGCGGATACGCAGTATTTT	CASSSEGADTQYF	NA	TRBV7-7	TRBJ2-3	TRBD1
TGTGCCAGCAGTCCCGGGACAGGGAATCTACACGAGCAGTACTTC	CASSPGTGNLHEQYF	NA	TRBV27	TRBJ2-7	TRBD1
TGTGCCAGCAGAACCACAGGGTTGGACACTGAAGCTTTCTTT	CASRTTGLDTEAFF	NA	TRBV27	TRBJ1-1	NA
TGTGCCAGCAGCTCCTCGGGCGGCCCCTACGAGCAGTACTTC	CASSSSGGPYEQYF	once	TRBV7-8	TRBJ2-7	NA
TGTGCCAGCAGCCTCGACCTCAGCTCCTACAATGAGCAGTTCTTC	CASSLDLSSYNEQFF	NA	TRBV9	TRBJ2-1	NA
TGTGCCAGCAGTTCGCCTGCCGGACAGAAAATTTCCTACAATGAGCAGTTCTTC	CASSSPAGQKISYNEQFF	NA	TRBV28	TRBJ2-1	NA
TGTGCCATCAGTGACCTAGCGGGAGCCTACAATGAGCAGTTCTTC	CAISDLAGAYNEQFF	NA	TRBV10-3	TRBJ2-1	TRBD2
TGCAGCGTTGGATCGGGCCTTAATCAGCCCCAGCATTTT	CSVGSGLNQPQHF	NA	TRBV29-1	TRBJ1-5	NA
TGCGCCAGCAGCCAAGATAGGGTGGGAATGGGGAGATATCAGCCCCAGCATTTT	CASSQDRVGMGRYQPQHF	NA	TRBV4-3	TRBJ1-5	NA
TGCGCCAGCAGCCAATTCCCCGGGACAGGGAGCACTGAAGCTTTCTTT	CASSQFPGTGSTEAFF	NA	TRBV4-3	TRBJ1-1	TRBD1
TGTGCCAGCAGCTTGGGACTAGTCTTGTACTATAGCACAGATACGCAGTATTTT	CASSLGLVLYYSTDTQYF	few	TRBV11-1	TRBJ2-3	TRBD2
TGTGCCAGCACCGCCCCCAGGGGGCCCCAGCATTTT	CASTAPRGPQHF	NA	TRBV28	TRBJ1-5	NA
TGTGCCAGCAGTTTTACAAGTAGCACAGATACGCAGTATTTT	CASSFTSSTDTQYF	NA	TRBV27	TRBJ2-3	NA
TGTGCCAGCAGCTCGGAACAGGGCCAGGTGAAAGCTTTCTTT	CASSSEQGQVKAFF	NA	TRBV13	TRBJ1-1	NA
TGTGCCAGCATCCACGTATGCCGGGACAGGGGCTTC	CASIHVCRDRGF	NA	TRBV7-3	TRBJ2-7	TRBD1
TGTGCCAGCAGTTCCTGGACAGGAGGCACAGATACGCAGTATTTT	CASSSWTGGTDTQYF	NA	TRBV11-3	TRBJ2-3	TRBD1
TGCAGCGTTGAGGGCGGGACCCTTCCCTACGAGCAGTACTTC	CSVEGGTLPYEQYF	NA	TRBV29-1	TRBJ2-7	NA
TGTGCCAGCAGTCCTCCGGGACTAGCGGGAGCCCTGAGCTCCTACAATGAGCAGTTCTTC	CASSPPGLAGALSSYNEQFF	NA	TRBV28	TRBJ2-1	TRBD2
TGTGCCAGCAGTCAACCTGGACAGCAAGCTTTCTTT	CASSQPGQQAFF	once	TRBV27	TRBJ1-1	NA
TGTGCCAGCAGCTTTGGAGGGTACTTTAATTCACCCCTCCACTTT	CASSFGGYFNSPLHF	NA	TRBV11-3	TRBJ1-6	NA
TGCAGCGTTGAAGAGGAACAGTCAGACTACGAGCAGTACTTC	CSVEEEQSDYEQYF	NA	TRBV29-1	TRBJ2-7	NA
TGTGCCAGCAGTTTTCTAGCGTTAGAGGCCCCCGAGCAGTACTTC	CASSFLALEAPEQYF	few	TRBV28	TRBJ2-7	NA
TGTGCTAGTGGCTCTGGAGGGAACACCGGGGAGCTGTTTTTT	CASGSGGNTGELFF	NA	TRBV12-5	TRBJ2-2	NA
TGTGCCAGCAGTTCCCCTGGCGAAGAGCAGTTCTTC	CASSSPGEEQFF	NA	TRBV7-6	TRBJ2-1	NA
TGCGCCAGCAGCGAAAAGACTAGCGGGAGTTGGATGGATACGCAGTATTTT	CASSEKTSGSWMDTQYF	NA	TRBV4-3	TRBJ2-3	TRBD2
TGTGCCAGCAGCTTAGGCGGGGTGAACACTGAAGCTTTCTTT	CASSLGGVNTEAFF	NA	TRBV7-9	TRBJ1-1	NA
TGTGCCAGCAGCCCTCCCGGGGCAGGGCAAGGTGGCTACACCTTC	CASSPPGAGQGGYTF	NA	TRBV14	TRBJ1-2	NA
TGTGCCAGCAGTTACACCCGGGGGTCATACGAGCAGTACTTC	CASSYTRGSYEQYF	NA	TRBV6-5	TRBJ2-7	NA
TGTGCCAGCAGCCGTCGGACAGGGGACGAGCAGTACTTC	CASSRRTGDEQYF	NA	TRBV7-8	TRBJ2-7	TRBD1
TGCAGCGTTGGACAGGATTATGGCTACACCTTC	CSVGQDYGYTF	NA	TRBV29-1	TRBJ1-2	NA
TGTGCCAGCACGGCCGGGACAAGCGAGTTCTTC	CASTAGTSEFF	NA	TRBV27	TRBJ2-1	NA
TGTGCCAGCAGCTTAGCGCAGGACAATGAGCAGTTCTTC	CASSLAQDNEQFF	few	TRBV7-8	TRBJ2-1	NA
TGCAGCGTAGCTGGGACAGTCTCCTACGAGCAGTACTTC	CSVAGTVSYEQYF	NA	TRBV29-1	TRBJ2-7	TRBD1
TGTGCCAGCACTAGCGGGAGCCCGACCTACAATGAGCAGTTCTTC	CASTSGSPTYNEQFF	NA	TRBV7-9	TRBJ2-1	TRBD2